This T cell receptor (beta chain) is drawn from a study of T cells in Graves' hyperthyroidism and ophthalmopathy. This clonotype showed up just a few times. Patients were aged 18 to 65, had disease duration under 2 months, and had newly diagnosed hyperthyroidism. It was RNA transcripts that yielded the amplified TCR beta CDR3 regions. Carried out on the TCR CDR3, a first-round RT-PCR used the HTBI primer set. TCRdb recomputed calls from the multiplex PCR reads with MiXCR, one row per CDR3 protein. The sample gives 540,000 or so distinct CDR3 sequences, 15% to 19% of which show up once; approximately 7.4% is in the top ten. This CDR3 is 16 amino acids long. The V and J ends lost 1 base and 3 bases respectively, with 13 bases between them. Germline V gives CDR1 SGHRS, CDR2 YFSETQ.

The sequenced sample was blood. The chain recombines TRBV5-1 with TRBJ2-2; D not resolved. The receptor's source is a woman in her 30s with Graves' hyperthyroidism. CDR3 coding DNA: TGCGCCAGCAGCTTGCCCCCGATGGGCGACACCGGGGAGCTGTTTTTT. Amino acid sequence: CASSLPPMGDTGELFF.